This TCR beta chain was sequenced during a study of T cells in Graves' hyperthyroidism and ophthalmopathy. Study-level points and caveats: It was a median around 6 months before onset that the model predicted ophthalmopathy.

This clonotype was observed many times. Its antigen remains unidentified. CDR3 length equals 15 residues. The V end lost 5 bases, the J end lost 1 base, and 14 bases lay between the germline ends. Germline CDR1 and CDR2: SEHNR and FQNEAQ (reference sequence). The CDR3 regions of TCR beta were amplified from RNA transcripts. With the HTBI primer set, the TCR CDR3 went through a first round of RT-PCR. Using its own MiXCR run on the multiplex PCR reads, TCRdb lists one record per CDR3 protein. The sample comprises approximately 500,000 distinct CDR3 sequences, under 60% of which are singletons, and around 7.7% rests with the top ten.

This receptor was taken from a young woman with Graves' hyperthyroidism. The specimen was peripheral blood or thyroid tissue (not recorded which). This sequence joins TRBV7-9 and TRBJ1-1; D gene ambiguous. Here the CDR3 reads CASSTPWERNTEAFF. CDR3 nucleotide sequence: TGTGCCAGCAGCACCCCGTGGGAAAGGAACACTGAAGCTTTCTTT.